This T cell receptor (beta chain) was identified in a study of blood T cell repertoires in COVID-19. Overall study context: T cells, B-cell-depleted T cells, or PBMCs provided the cDNA or gDNA that served as material.

The germline V gene encodes CDR1 SGHTA and CDR2 FQGNSA. This CDR3 has 17 amino acids. V was cut by 5 bases and J by 4 bases, with 20 bases left in between. Original analysis: Nucleated cell counts were estimated from reference gene primer amplification. Using immunoSEQ multiplex PCR, the repertoire was profiled, and TCRdb retains in-frame clones only, with some absent. Clone size and V and J calls were adopted from that table, with D and trimming inferred from the DNA. The table records 200,000 to 250,000 clones, around 90% of them present only once. The specimen sequenced was peripheral blood. The genes are TRBV7-2 and TRBJ1-4; D gene uncertain. The receptor was isolated from a man aged 55 to 70 who had recovered from COVID-19. The CDR3 DNA is TGTGCCAGCAGCCTATATGGACGGGGAGACTTTAATGAAAAACTGTTTTTT. Translating it yields CASSLYGRGDFNEKLFF.